This T cell receptor beta chain was sequenced in a study of shared clonotypes between healthy human individuals. For sorted subsets, about 0.2 ug DNA per replicate equaled around 28,000 T cell genomes. TCRdb's copy holds only in-frame clones and misses some; the assay was immunoSEQ multiplex PCR. This table holds under 1,100,000 clones, about four fifths found once. This clone has only one observation. Germline CDR1 SGHTA, CDR2 FQGNSA. V lost 5 bases to trimming and J lost 8 bases, with 18 bases between them. This CDR3 is 14 amino acids long. The chain employs TRBV7-2 and TRBJ1-2, with D perhaps matching TRBD1 (6 bases). This clonotype originated in a man in his late teens or twenties in good health. Some clones in this sample may be carry-over from other donors' samples. What was sequenced was memory CD4+ T cells from PBMCs. Regarding subset: CD45RA-negative fraction. The CDR3 nucleotides are TGTGCCAGCAGCCTCTGGCCAGGGGCGGCGGGCTACACCTTC. Its translation is CASSLWPGAAGYTF. The full variable domain, with the rest looked up from reference TRBV7-2 and TRBJ1-2, is GAGVSQSPSNKVTEKGKDVELRCDPISGHTALYWYRQSLGQGLEFLIYFQGNSAPDKSGLPSDRFSAERTGGSVSTLTIQRTQQEDSAVYLCASSLWPGAAGYTFGSGTRLTVV.